The next 4 T cell receptor beta chains were all read from a single sample in a study of blood T cell repertoires in COVID-19. Measured with immunoSEQ multiplex PCR; TCRdb has only the in-frame clones, and not every one. The sample contains hundreds of thousands of clones, about 89% of which appear only once. The material sequenced was PBMCs or T cells enriched from blood (not recorded which). These receptors were obtained from a woman in her 30s who had recovered from COVID-19.

CDR3 nucleotide sequence: TGCGCCAGCAGCCGGGACGCATCTCCTCCTAGCGCCTACGAGCAGTACTTC. This codes for CASSRDASPPSAYEQYF. This chain joins TRBV4-3 and TRBJ2-7, with D possibly TRBD2 on 6 matching bases. V lost 4 bases to trimming and J lost 2 bases, with 21 bases between them. The CDR3 spans 17 residues. CDR1 is LGHNA, CDR2 YSLEER, per germline.

The chain joins TRBV9 to TRBJ1-3; possible D gene TRBD1, 5 bases. Looked up from germline, CDR1 is SGDLS and CDR2 is YYNGEE. V was clipped by 0 bases and J by 4 bases, with 11 bases between them. The CDR3 is 15 residues long. CDR3 in DNA: TGTGCCAGCAGCGTAGAAGGACAAGCAGGAAACACCATATATTTT. Translation gives CASSVEGQAGNTIYF.

The chain carries TRBV4-2 and TRBJ1-1; 7 bases agree with TRBD1. In germline, CDR1 is LGHNA, CDR2 YNFKEQ. The V gene end was trimmed by 2 bases and the J gene end by 3 bases; junction bases not matched to a gene: 6. The CDR3 runs 15 residues. The chain's CDR3 is CASSQRQGSHTEAFF. CDR3 in DNA: TGTGCCAGCAGCCAACGACAGGGCTCTCACACTGAAGCTTTCTTT.

This clone has a single count. DNA for the CDR3: TGTGCCAGTACCAACCGGGGAAACATTCAGTACTTC. Amino acids: CASTNRGNIQYF. The chain employs TRBV19 and TRBJ2-4, with D possibly TRBD2 on 5 matching bases. Germline V gene data show CDR1 as LNHDA and CDR2 as SQIVND (reference sequence). V was pared by 7 bases and J by 6 bases, with 10 bases between. The CDR3 length is 12 residues.